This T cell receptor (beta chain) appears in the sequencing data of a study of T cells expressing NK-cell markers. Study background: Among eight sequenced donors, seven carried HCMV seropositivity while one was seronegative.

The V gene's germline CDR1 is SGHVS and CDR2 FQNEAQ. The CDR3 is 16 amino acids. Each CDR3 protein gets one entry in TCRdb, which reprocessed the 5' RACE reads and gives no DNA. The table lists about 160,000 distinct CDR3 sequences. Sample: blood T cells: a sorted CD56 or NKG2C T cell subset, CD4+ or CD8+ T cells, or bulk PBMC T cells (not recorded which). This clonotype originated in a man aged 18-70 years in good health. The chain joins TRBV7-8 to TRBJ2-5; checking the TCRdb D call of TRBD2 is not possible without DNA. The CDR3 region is CASSTFLGLEQETQYF.